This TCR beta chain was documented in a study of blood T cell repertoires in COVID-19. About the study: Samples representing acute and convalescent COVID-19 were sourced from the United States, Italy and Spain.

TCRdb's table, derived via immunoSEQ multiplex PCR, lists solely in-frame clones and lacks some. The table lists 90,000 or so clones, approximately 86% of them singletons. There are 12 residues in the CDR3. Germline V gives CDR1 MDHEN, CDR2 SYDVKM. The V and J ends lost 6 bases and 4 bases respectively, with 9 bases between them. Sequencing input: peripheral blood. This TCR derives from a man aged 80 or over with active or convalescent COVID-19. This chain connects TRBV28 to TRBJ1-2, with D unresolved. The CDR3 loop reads CASSPAGYGYTF. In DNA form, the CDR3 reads TGTGCCAGCAGCCCCGCGGGCTATGGCTACACCTTC.